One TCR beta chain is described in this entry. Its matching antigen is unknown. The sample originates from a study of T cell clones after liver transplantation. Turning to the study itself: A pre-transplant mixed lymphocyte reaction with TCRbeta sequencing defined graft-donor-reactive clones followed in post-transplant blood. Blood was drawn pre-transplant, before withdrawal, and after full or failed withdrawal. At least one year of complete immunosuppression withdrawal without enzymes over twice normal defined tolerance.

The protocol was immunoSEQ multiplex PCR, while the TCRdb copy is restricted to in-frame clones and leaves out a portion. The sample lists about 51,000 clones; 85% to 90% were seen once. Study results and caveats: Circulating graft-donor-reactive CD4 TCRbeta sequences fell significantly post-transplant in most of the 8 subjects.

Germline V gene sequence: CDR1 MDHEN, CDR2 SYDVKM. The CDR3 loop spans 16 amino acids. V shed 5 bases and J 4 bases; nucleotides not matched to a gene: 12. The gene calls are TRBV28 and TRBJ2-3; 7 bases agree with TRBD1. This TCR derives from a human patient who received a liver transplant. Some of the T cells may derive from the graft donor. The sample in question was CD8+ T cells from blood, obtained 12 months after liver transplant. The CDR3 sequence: CASSPRLGQGADTQYF. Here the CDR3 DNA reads TGTGCCAGCAGTCCCCGATTGGGGCAGGGGGCAGATACGCAGTATTTT.